Given below is one T cell receptor beta chain in context. Its cognate antigen has yet to be identified. No base-level quality is on record; no much larger clone is a single base apart. The data were taken from a study of response to subunit inactivated influenza vaccine (dated by TCRdb to 2017 to 2018). Broadly, across the study: The study used deep quantitative T cell receptor repertoire profiling to track responses to a trivalent subunit inactivated influenza vaccine.

What the work shows at the level of the full study, not this receptor alone: It was suggested by the authors that each seasonal influenza vaccination may recruit only a limited number of new T cells.

The library relied on RT-PCR. TCRdb records Illumina HiSeq 2500 as the sequencer. TCRdb reworked the public reads: Q25 trimming with fastp, MiXCR clone assembly, productive beta chains retained. A single entry per CDR3 protein holds the most common genes and DNA from its merged rows. For this sample there are roughly 710,000 distinct CDR3 sequences; around 15% appear just once. Jointly, the top ten make up 6.5% to 8% of the sample. Including the terminal cysteine and phenylalanine, the CDR3 comprises 12 residues. Only the CDR3 DNA is retained, 36 bases long and in frame from the first base. The germline V gene provides CDR1 SQVTM and CDR2 ANQGSEA. Trimming costs V 6 bases and J 7 bases, and their ends lie 12 bases apart.

The chain links TRBV29-1 with TRBJ2-2; TRBD1 could be the D gene, as 6 bases match. This sample comprised PBMCs from blood, obtained approximately 15 days before vaccination. The receptor was isolated from a man in his fifties who received an inactivated influenza vaccine. Donor details come from another sample of the same person, matched by shared clones. This receptor has the CDR3 CSVRQVYGELFF. Read as DNA, the sequence is TGCAGCGTCAGACAGGTTTACGGGGAGCTGTTTTTT.